These 6 T cell receptor beta chains came from one sample sequenced in a study of blood T cell repertoires in COVID-19. Clones were sequenced by immunoSEQ multiplex PCR, and TCRdb holds only the in-frame ones, with some missing. The sample holds about 120,000 clones; more than 60% are singletons and the top ten take about 2.1%. The sequencing input was peripheral blood. These receptors all stem from a man between 65 and 79 years old with acute or convalescent COVID-19.

The genes are TRBV6-2 or TRBV6-3 and TRBJ2-5; 7 positions agree with TRBD2. Unmatched junction bases numbered 10, after V lost 4 bases and J lost 5 bases. This CDR3 region has 15 residues. Germline CDR1 MNHEY, CDR2 SVGEGT. This CDR3 is CASSSGWAGDETQYF. CDR3 DNA sequence: TGTGCCAGCAGTTCCGGATGGGCGGGGGACGAGACCCAGTACTTC.

The chain uses TRBV5-1 and TRBJ2-7, with TRBD2 identical over 7 bases. Trimming took 3 bases from V and 2 from J; bases not matched to a gene: 8. Germline loops: CDR1 SGHRS, CDR2 YFSETQ. This CDR3 contains 15 residues. The CDR3 DNA sequence: TGCGCCAGCAGCTCTAACGGGGGGTCGCCCTACGAGCAGTACTTC. This gives the protein CASSSNGGSPYEQYF.

This sequence joins TRBV5-4 and TRBJ1-2, with 10 bases that match TRBD1. The CDR3 loop spans 17 amino acids. Germline values: CDR1 SGHNT, CDR2 YYREEE (reference sequence). Losses at the gene ends were 2 bases for V and 0 bases for J; bases not matched to a gene: 7. CDR3 nucleotide sequence: TGTGCCAGCAGCTTTGGGGGACAGGGGACCGCTAACTATGGCTACACCTTC. Its protein is CASSFGGQGTANYGYTF.

The gene calls are TRBV6-5 and TRBJ2-7; 8 nucleotides match TRBD1. The CDR3 has 15 amino acids. The junction had 6 bases not matched to a gene; V was cut back by 0 bases and J by 5 bases. Per the germline V gene, CDR1 is MNHEY and CDR2 is SVGAGI. CDR3 nucleotides: TGTGCCAGCAGTTACTCGTGGTCAGGGGGCAACGAGCAGTACTTC. Protein: CASSYSWSGGNEQYF.

This rearrangement joins TRBV5-6 to TRBJ1-3, with D perhaps TRBD1 (6 bases). The length of the CDR3 is 15 residues. Trimming stripped 3 bases from V and 2 bases from J, with 12 bases between. CDR1 is SGHDT, CDR2 YYEEEE, per germline. The CDR3 loop is CASSWKGVTGNTIYF. Written as DNA, the CDR3 is TGTGCCAGCAGCTGGAAGGGGGTCACTGGAAACACCATATATTTT.

The chain joins TRBV4-2 to TRBJ1-5; 7 nucleotides line up with TRBD1. Trimming removed 0 bases from V and 4 bases from J; junction bases left unmatched: 3. Germline V lookup: CDR1 LGHNA, CDR2 YNFKEQ. The CDR3 loop spans 15 amino acids. Here the CDR3 DNA reads TGTGCCAGCAGCCAAGAGAGCAGGGGGAATCAGCCCCAGCATTTT. Its protein product is CASSQESRGNQPQHF.